The 13 T cell receptor beta chains listed next were all sequenced from one sample in a study of cytomegalovirus exposure and HLA in healthy donors (dated by TCRdb to 2016 to 2017). Libraries were constructed by the immunoSEQ multiplex PCR assay. For the multiplex PCR, a mixture combining 60 forward primers for TCR Vbeta segments and 13 reverse primers for TCR Jbeta segments was used. As stored in TCRdb, this immuneACCESS dataset retains in-frame rearrangements with V and J assigned. A fraction of the clones does not appear; measured against another copy, unresolved V genes explain less than half of the discrepancy, and the remainder lacks a known reason. The table for this sample lists 100,000 to 150,000 clones; 60% to 80% of them were counted only once. The top ten clones comprise 1.3% to 1.5% of the sample. Sequenced sample: PBMCs. The receptor source for this set is a female donor in good health and CMV-seronegative.

The gene calls are TRBV15 and TRBJ2-2; D not certain. This CDR3 contains 14 residues. The germline CDR1 and CDR2 sequences are LNHNV and YYDKDF (reference sequence). Between the trimmed V and J ends, which lost 8 bases and 0 bases, there was a span of 10 bases. The chain's CDR3 is CATRGLSNTGELFF. CDR3 nucleotides: TGTGCCACCCGTGGGCTTTCGAACACCGGGGAGCTGTTTTTT.

The V and J genes are TRBV6-4 and TRBJ1-1; D may be TRBD1 (6 bases). This CDR3 contains 16 residues. Per germline, CDR1 MRHNA and CDR2 SNTAGT. V was trimmed by 7 bases and J by 1 base, leaving 19 bases between them. CDR3 residues: CASIPGTPRRNTEAFF. CDR3 in DNA: TGTGCCAGCATTCCGGGGACACCCCGCCGGAACACTGAAGCTTTCTTT.

The gene calls are TRBV28 and TRBJ1-3; D might be TRBD1 (5 bases). Germline CDR1 and CDR2: MDHEN and SYDVKM. Trimming took 7 bases from V and 4 from J, leaving 20 bases between them. This CDR3 comprises 16 residues. The CDR3 DNA reads as TGTGCCAGCACCCGATTGGCGGGGGATTTAGGAAACACCATATATTTT. The encoded protein is CASTRLAGDLGNTIYF.

This clone has a single count. The chain is built from TRBV19 and TRBJ2-7, with 13 bases lining up with TRBD2. The CDR3 covers 19 residues. The germline V gene has CDR1 LNHDA and CDR2 SQIVND (reference sequence). V trimming: 1 base; J trimming: 0 bases; junction bases outside the gene matches: 9. The DNA for the CDR3 is TGTGCCAGTAGTATAGGTCGCGGACTAGCGGGGGAATTCTCCTACGAGCAGTACTTC. This codes for CASSIGRGLAGEFSYEQYF. The full variable domain, its missing parts supplied by reference TRBV19 and TRBJ2-7, is DGGITQSPKYLFRKEGQNVTLSCEQNLNHDAMYWYRQDPGQGLRLIYYSQIVNDFQKGDIAEGYSVSREKKESFPLTVTSAQKNPTAFYLCASSIGRGLAGEFSYEQYFGPGTRLTVT.

The V and J genes are TRBV19 and TRBJ2-7; 8 bases map to TRBD2. The CDR3 loop spans 14 amino acids. The ends lost 3 bases at V and 4 bases at J; junction bases unmatched: 5. Germline CDR1 and CDR2: LNHDA and SQIVND (reference sequence). For the CDR3, the DNA is TGTGCCAGTAGTATCGCCAGCGGGGGATACGAGCAGTACTTC. Protein sequence: CASSIASGGYEQYF. Variable domain in full (rest from reference TRBV19 and TRBJ2-7): DGGITQSPKYLFRKEGQNVTLSCEQNLNHDAMYWYRQDPGQGLRLIYYSQIVNDFQKGDIAEGYSVSREKKESFPLTVTSAQKNPTAFYLCASSIASGGYEQYFGPGTRLTVT.

This clone was detected a few times. In DNA form, the CDR3 reads TGCAGCGTTGAAGATGTTTGGGGACAGGGGGGGTACGAGCAGTACTTC. Translated: CSVEDVWGQGGYEQYF. This rearrangement joins TRBV29-1 to TRBJ2-7; TRBD1 matches at 11 bases. The V segment lost 0 bases and the J segment 4 bases; nucleotides outside the gene matches: 8. This CDR3 has 16 amino acids. Germline lookup yields CDR1 SQVTM and CDR2 ANQGSEA.

The CDR3 protein is CASSDSGGRNTGELFF. The CDR3 DNA reads TGTGCCAGCAGTGACTCTGGGGGGAGAAACACCGGGGAGCTGTTTTTT. The rearrangement links TRBV6-4 to TRBJ2-2; maybe TRBD2 (6 bases). V was pared by 0 bases and J by 2 bases, with 10 bases between. The V gene's germline CDR1 is MRHNA and CDR2 SNTAGT. The CDR3 runs 16 residues.

The chain combines TRBV28 with TRBJ2-7; 7 nucleotides align to TRBD2. V trimming: 2 bases; J trimming: 2 bases; junction bases outside the gene matches: 6. CDR3 size: 15 residues. From germline, CDR1 is MDHEN and CDR2 SYDVKM. The CDR3 loop reads CASSLGGDNPYEQYF. Here the CDR3 DNA reads TGTGCCAGCAGTTTAGGGGGGGATAACCCCTACGAGCAGTACTTC.

This chain joins TRBV7-2 and TRBJ1-5, with D uncertain. V lost 5 bases and J lost 7, with 15 bases in between. In germline, CDR1 is SGHTA, CDR2 FQGNSA. There are 14 residues in the CDR3. This chain's CDR3 is CASSAGSSHQPQHF. DNA for the CDR3: TGTGCCAGCAGCGCGGGATCCTCACACCAGCCCCAGCATTTT.

This clone was seen only a few times. The rearrangement joins TRBV11-2 to TRBJ2-5; TRBD2 aligns across 13 bases. CDR1 is SGHAT, CDR2 FQNNGV, per germline. The CDR3 length is 16 residues. With V trimmed by 4 bases and J by 5 bases, 7 bases remained unmatched. This CDR3 is CASSSRTSGSRETQYF. DNA for the CDR3: TGTGCCAGCAGCTCTAGGACTAGCGGGAGTCGGGAGACCCAGTACTTC.

This clone came up once. The chain links TRBV11-2 to TRBJ2-5; D gene unclear. This CDR3 has 12 amino acids. The V end was cut by 5 bases, the J end by 4 bases, with 8 bases between. Looked up from germline, CDR1 is SGHAT and CDR2 is FQNNGV. CDR3 residues: CASSVAGETQYF. The CDR3 DNA reads TGTGCCAGCAGCGTGGCAGGAGAGACCCAGTACTTC. Complete variable domain (other parts from reference TRBV11-2 and TRBJ2-5): EAGVAQSPRYKIIEKRQSVAFWCNPISGHATLYWYQQILGQGPKLLIQFQNNGVVDDSQLPKDRFSAERLKGVDSTLKIQPAKLEDSAVYLCASSVAGETQYFGPGTRLLVL.

V gene TRBV27 combines with J gene TRBJ1-5; D is undetermined. Trimming stripped 2 bases from V and 7 bases from J, with 12 bases between. Germline V CDR1 and CDR2: MNHEY, SMNVEV (reference sequence). This CDR3 spans 14 amino acids. CDR3 residues: CASSLAGADQPQHF. As DNA, the CDR3 is TGTGCCAGCAGTTTAGCGGGAGCAGACCAGCCCCAGCATTTT.

The chain has TRBV4-1 and TRBJ2-1; TRBD2 is a possible D gene (7 bases). The ends were cut back, 1 base at V and 4 bases at J, with 17 bases in the middle. The CDR3 totals 17 residues. The V gene's germline CDR1 is MGHRA and CDR2 YSYEKL. The CDR3 coding sequence is TGCGCCAGCAGCCAAGGGGGGGGGCTAGCGGTATACAATGAGCAGTTCTTC. It yields the protein CASSQGGGLAVYNEQFF.